The present T cell receptor beta chain was sequenced within a study of CD8 T cells in ankylosing spondylitis. Whole-study findings and limits: Blood of patients with ankylosing spondylitis appeared to be characterized by a TCR beta motif of 8 or 9 highly homologous variants.

From the 5' RACE reads, TCRdb called clonotypes with MiXCR, one entry per CDR3 protein. The sample lists some 290,000 distinct CDR3 sequences; approximately 20% were seen once. There are a few counts of this clonotype. What it binds is unknown. The CDR3 consists of 13 residues. Germline V lookup: CDR1 SQVTM, CDR2 ANQGSEA. The V and J ends lost 4 bases and 4 bases respectively, with 10 bases between them. Sequencing was performed on blood, either unsorted or a sorted T cell fraction (not recorded which). The source of this sequence is a male donor with ankylosing spondylitis or in good health (not recorded which). The rearrangement joins TRBV29-1 to TRBJ2-2, with D maybe TRBD2 (5 bases). The CDR3 bases are TGCAGCGTTGCTCGGGGATTCACCGGGGAGCTGTTTTTT. Protein sequence: CSVARGFTGELFF.